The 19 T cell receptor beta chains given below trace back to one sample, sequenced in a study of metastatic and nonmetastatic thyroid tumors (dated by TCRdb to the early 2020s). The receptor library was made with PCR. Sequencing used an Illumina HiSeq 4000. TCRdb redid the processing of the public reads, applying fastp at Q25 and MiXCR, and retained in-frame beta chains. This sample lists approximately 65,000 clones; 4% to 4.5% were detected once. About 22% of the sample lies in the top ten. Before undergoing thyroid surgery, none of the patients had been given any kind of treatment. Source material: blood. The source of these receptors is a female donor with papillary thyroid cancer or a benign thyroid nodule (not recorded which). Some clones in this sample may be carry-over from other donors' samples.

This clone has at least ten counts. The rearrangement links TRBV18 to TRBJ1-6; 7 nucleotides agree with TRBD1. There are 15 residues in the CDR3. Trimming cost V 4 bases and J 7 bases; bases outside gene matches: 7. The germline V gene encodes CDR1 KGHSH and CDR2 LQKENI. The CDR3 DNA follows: TGTGCCAGCTCACACAACAGGGGTTACAATTCACCCCTCCACTTT. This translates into CASSHNRGYNSPLHF.

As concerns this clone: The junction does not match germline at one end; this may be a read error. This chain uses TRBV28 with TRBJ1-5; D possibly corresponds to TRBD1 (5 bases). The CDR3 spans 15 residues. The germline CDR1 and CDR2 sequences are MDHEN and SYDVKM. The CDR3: CASRGRISVNHPQHF. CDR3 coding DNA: TGTGCCAGCAGGGGACGTATTAGTGTCAATCATCCCCAGCATTTT.

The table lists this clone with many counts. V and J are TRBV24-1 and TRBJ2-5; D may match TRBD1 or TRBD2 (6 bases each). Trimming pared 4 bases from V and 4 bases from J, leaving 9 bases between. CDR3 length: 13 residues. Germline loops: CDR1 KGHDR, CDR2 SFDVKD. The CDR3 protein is CATSDGGGETQYF. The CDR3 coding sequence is TGTGCCACCAGTGACGGGGGCGGAGAGACCCAGTACTTC.

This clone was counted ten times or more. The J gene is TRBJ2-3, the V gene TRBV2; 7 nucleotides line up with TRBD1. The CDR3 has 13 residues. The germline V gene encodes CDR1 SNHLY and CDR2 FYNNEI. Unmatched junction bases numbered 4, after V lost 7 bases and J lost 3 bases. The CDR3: CASIRDRTDTQYF. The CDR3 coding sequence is TGTGCCAGCATTCGGGACAGAACAGATACGCAGTATTTT.

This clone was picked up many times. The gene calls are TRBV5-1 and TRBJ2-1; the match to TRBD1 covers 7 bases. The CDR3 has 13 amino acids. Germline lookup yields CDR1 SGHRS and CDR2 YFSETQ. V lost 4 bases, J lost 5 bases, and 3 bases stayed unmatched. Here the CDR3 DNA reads TGCGCCAGCAGCCGGGACAGACACAATGAGCAGTTCTTC. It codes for CASSRDRHNEQFF.

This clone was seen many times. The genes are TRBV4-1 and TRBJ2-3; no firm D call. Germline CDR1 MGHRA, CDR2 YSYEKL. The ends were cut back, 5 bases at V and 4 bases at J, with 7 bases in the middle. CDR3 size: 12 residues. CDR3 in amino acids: CASSYFSDTQYF. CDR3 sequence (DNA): TGCGCCAGCAGCTACTTTTCAGATACGCAGTATTTT.

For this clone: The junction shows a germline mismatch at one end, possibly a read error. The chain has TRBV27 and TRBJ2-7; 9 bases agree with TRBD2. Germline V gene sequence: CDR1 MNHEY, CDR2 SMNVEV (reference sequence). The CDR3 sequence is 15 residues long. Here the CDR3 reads CASILGDSGRFEQYF. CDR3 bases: TGTGCCAGCATTTTAGGCGATAGCGGGAGATTCGAGCAGTACTTC.

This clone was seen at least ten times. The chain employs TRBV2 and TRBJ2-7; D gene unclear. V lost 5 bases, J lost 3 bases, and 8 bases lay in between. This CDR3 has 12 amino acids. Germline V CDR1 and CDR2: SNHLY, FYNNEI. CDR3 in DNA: TGTGCCAGCAGTCTCTCGGTCTACGAGCAGTACTTC. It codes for CASSLSVYEQYF.

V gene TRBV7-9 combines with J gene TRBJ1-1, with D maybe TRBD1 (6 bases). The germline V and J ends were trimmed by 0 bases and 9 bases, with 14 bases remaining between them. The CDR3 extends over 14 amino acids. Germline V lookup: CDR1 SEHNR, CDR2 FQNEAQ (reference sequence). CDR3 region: CASSLATGRTQAFF. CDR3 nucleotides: TGTGCCAGCAGCTTAGCGACAGGTCGAACTCAAGCTTTCTTT.

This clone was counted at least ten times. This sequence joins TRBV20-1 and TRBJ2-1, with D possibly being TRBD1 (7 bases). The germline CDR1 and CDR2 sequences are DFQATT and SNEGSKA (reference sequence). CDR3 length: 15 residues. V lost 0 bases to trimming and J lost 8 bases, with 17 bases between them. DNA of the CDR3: TGCAGTGCTAGAGACCCTGTCCAGGGGGGACATGAGCAGTTCTTC. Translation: CSARDPVQGGHEQFF.

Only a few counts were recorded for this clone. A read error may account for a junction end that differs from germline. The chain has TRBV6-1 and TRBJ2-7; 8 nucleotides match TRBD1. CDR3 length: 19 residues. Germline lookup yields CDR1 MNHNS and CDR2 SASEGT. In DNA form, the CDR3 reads TGTGCCAGCAGTAATCACACCCCGGTTTCTCCGGACAGGGCCTACGGGCAGTACTTC. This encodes CASSNHTPVSPDRAYGQYF.

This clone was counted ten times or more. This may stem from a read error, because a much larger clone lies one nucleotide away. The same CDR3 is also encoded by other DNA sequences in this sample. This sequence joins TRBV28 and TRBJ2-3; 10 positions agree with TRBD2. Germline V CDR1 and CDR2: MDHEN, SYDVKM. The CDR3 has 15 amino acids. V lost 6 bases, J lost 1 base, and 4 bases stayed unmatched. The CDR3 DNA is TGTGCCAGCAGAGATAGCGGGGGGCGCACAGATACGCAGTATTTT. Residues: CASRDSGGRTDTQYF.

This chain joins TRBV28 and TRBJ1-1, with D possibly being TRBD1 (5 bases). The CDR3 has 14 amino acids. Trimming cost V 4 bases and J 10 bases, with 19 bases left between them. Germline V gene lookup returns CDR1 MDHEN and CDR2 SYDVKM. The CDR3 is CASSSPMEGLGAFF. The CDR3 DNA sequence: TGTGCCAGCAGTTCCCCCATGGAGGGGTTGGGAGCTTTCTTT. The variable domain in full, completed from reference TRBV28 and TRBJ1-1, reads DVKVTQSSRYLVKRTGEKVFLECVQDMDHENMFWYRQDPGLGLRLIYFSYDVKMKEKGDIPEGYSVSREKKERFSLILESASTNQTSMYLCASSSPMEGLGAFFGQGTRLTVV.

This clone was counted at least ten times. Here the CDR3 DNA reads TGTGCCAGCAGTTACGGTGAGGGTCAGCCCCAGCATTTT. Protein product: CASSYGEGQPQHF. The chain combines TRBV6-1 with TRBJ1-5, with D uncertain. With 5 bases removed from V and 6 bases from J, the gap between germline ends came to 11 bases. The CDR3 loop spans 13 amino acids. Looked up from germline, CDR1 is MNHNS and CDR2 is SASEGT.

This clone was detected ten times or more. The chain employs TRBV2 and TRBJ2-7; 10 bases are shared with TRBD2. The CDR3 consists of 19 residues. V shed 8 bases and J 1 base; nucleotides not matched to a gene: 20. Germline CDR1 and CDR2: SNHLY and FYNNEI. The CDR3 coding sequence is TGTGCCAGCCGAACAACAGCCTATCTAGCGGGAGCATTGTCCTACGAGCAGTACTTC. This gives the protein CASRTTAYLAGALSYEQYF.

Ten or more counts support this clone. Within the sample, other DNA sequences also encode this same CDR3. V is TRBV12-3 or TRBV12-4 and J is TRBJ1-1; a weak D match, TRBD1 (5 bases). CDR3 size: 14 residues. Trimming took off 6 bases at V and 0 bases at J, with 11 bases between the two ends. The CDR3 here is CASSPGGMNTEAFF. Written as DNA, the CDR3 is TGTGCCAGCAGCCCCGGGGGGATGAACACTGAAGCTTTCTTT.

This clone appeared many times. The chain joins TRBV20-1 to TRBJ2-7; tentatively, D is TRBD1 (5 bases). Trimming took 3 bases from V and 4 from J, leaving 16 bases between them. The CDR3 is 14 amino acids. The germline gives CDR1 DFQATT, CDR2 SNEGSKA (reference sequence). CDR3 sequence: CSARVSRVPYEQYF. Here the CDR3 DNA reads TGCAGTGCTAGGGTGTCCAGGGTCCCGTACGAGCAGTACTTC.

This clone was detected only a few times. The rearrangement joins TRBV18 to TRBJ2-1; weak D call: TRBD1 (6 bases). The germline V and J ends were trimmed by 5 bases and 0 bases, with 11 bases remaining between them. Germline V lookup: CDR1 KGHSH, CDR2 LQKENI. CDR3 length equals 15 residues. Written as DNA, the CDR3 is TGTGCCAGCTCAGCCCAGGGGTACTCCTACAATGAGCAGTTCTTC. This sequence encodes CASSAQGYSYNEQFF.

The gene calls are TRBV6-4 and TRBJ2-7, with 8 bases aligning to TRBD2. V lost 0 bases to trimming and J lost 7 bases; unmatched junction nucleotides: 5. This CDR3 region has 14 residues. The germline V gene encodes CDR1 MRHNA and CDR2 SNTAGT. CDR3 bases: TGTGCCAGCAGTGACTCGAGACGGGGGGGAGAGCAGTACTTC. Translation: CASSDSRRGGEQYF.